This TCR beta chain was sequenced during a study of regulatory T cells in long-lasting Graves disease. V was cut by 0 bases and J by 1 base, with 8 bases left in between. CDR1 and CDR2 from the germline V gene are SGDLS and YYNGEE. This CDR3 has 14 residues. Time point given: newly diagnosed GD, antithyroid drugs for less than 3 months. Isolated PBMC RNA provided the starting material for the TCR library. Graves' disease diagnosis relied on American Thyroid Association guidelines. Combining iRepertoire HTBI primers with Arm-PCR of CDR3 regions, the authors built TCR beta libraries. TCRdb reprocessed the multiplex PCR reads via MiXCR and lists one record per CDR3 protein. Here the sample spans approximately 390,000 distinct CDR3 sequences, 15% to 20% being singletons. This clonotype was picked up many times. These sequences were also reported in another study, on T cells in Graves' hyperthyroidism and ophthalmopathy. That source notes: Primed by the HTBI set, a first-round RT-PCR was run on the TCR CDR3. Most thyroid clonotypes expanded above 0.001 were also detected in blood.

Specimen: peripheral blood mononuclear cells (PBMCs), collected at new diagnosis, from a patient treated with antithyroid drugs. This receptor was obtained from a woman aged 18-29 years with Graves disease. This chain connects TRBV9 to TRBJ2-7; D uncertain. The CDR3 DNA sequence: TGTGCCAGCAGCGTAGCGGAGCGTTCCTACGAGCAGTACTTC. Translation: CASSVAERSYEQYF.